The clone carrying this T cell receptor beta chain is a singleton in its sample. The data were produced by immunoSEQ multiplex PCR, yet TCRdb's version contains in-frame clones alone and is incomplete. The sample records 85,000 to 90,000 clones, under 95% being singletons. These data belong to a study of technical replicates of blood from several donors. Sequencing was carried out using T cells isolated from PBMCs. This TCR was recovered from a human donor in good health.

CDR3 nucleotides: TGTGCCAGTAGACAGTATGAGGAGCAGTACTTC. As protein: CASRQYEEQYF. This rearrangement joins TRBV25-1 to TRBJ2-7; the D gene is possibly TRBD1 (5 bases). Germline assignment: CDR1 MGHDK and CDR2 SYGVNS. The CDR3 covers 11 residues. Trimming removed 9 bases at V and 7 bases at J, with 13 bases between.